The T cell receptor beta chain under discussion was sequenced for a study of blood T cell repertoires in COVID-19. Study background: T cells, B-cell-depleted T cells, or PBMCs supplied cDNA or gDNA.

Authors' methods: Scientists estimated how many nucleated cells there were by amplifying reference gene primers. Using immunoSEQ multiplex PCR, the repertoire was profiled, and TCRdb retains in-frame clones only, with some absent. Clone size and V and J calls were adopted from that table, with D and trimming inferred from the DNA. Of approximately 50,000 clones in the sample, around 83% were seen once. V lost 5 bases, J lost 0 bases, and 6 bases stayed unmatched. Germline loops: CDR1 LNHNV, CDR2 YYDKDF (reference sequence). This CDR3 contains 17 residues. Material for sequencing was peripheral blood. The genes are TRBV15 and TRBJ2-6; 8 nucleotides agree with TRBD1. The sequence came from a man between 60 and 75 years old with acute or convalescent COVID-19. As DNA, the CDR3 is TGTGCCACCAGCGTCAGACAGGGGTCCTCTGGGGCCAACGTCCTGACTTTC. Translating it yields CATSVRQGSSGANVLTF.